Listed below are T cell receptor beta chains from one sample, sequenced in a study of blood T cells in healthy people across ages. TCRdb recomputed calls from the 5' RACE reads with MiXCR, one row per CDR3 protein. The top ten clones hold roughly 10% of a sample with approximately 580,000 distinct CDR3 sequences, approximately 25% of them seen once. These data also featured in a second study, about T cells of mothers and their children.

Material for sequencing was blood. Source of these receptors: a boy aged 5-17 years in good health. Each CDR3 is given with its conserved first and last residue. A D gene is named only where the DNA matches it firmly. Rows give clone size only sometimes, using once, few, many, or a class for an expanded clone.

D gene,J gene,clone size,V gene,CDR3 protein,CDR3 DNA
.,TRBJ2-2,many,TRBV25-1,CASSERDTGELFF,TGTGCCAGCAGTGAACGGGATACCGGGGAGCTGTTTTTT
TRBD1,TRBJ2-5,.,TRBV20-1,CSARGGTGQETQYF,TGCAGTGCTAGAGGGGGGACAGGACAAGAGACCCAGTACTTC
TRBD1,TRBJ2-7,few,TRBV29-1,CSVQKGGQGSYEQYF,TGCAGCGTTCAAAAAGGGGGACAGGGGTCCTACGAGCAGTACTTC
.,TRBJ2-5,.,TRBV7-6,CASSYQNQETQYF,TGTGCCAGCAGCTACCAAAATCAAGAGACCCAGTACTTC
.,TRBJ2-3,.,TRBV10-3,CAISEGGTGDTQYF,TGTGCCATCAGTGAGGGCGGGACGGGAGATACGCAGTATTTT
.,TRBJ1-1,.,TRBV12-3/TRBV12-4,CASSSPIRGPTEAFF,TGTGCCAGCAGTTCCCCCATTCGGGGACCGACTGAAGCTTTCTTT
.,TRBJ2-7,.,TRBV7-2,CASSVIQGPYEQYF,TGTGCCAGCAGCGTCATTCAGGGACCCTACGAGCAGTACTTC
.,TRBJ2-7,.,TRBV28,CASRPGGRYEQYF,TGTGCCAGCAGGCCGGGGGGCCGCTACGAGCAGTACTTC
.,TRBJ1-5,.,TRBV6-5,CASSREGNQPQHF,TGTGCCAGCAGCCGAGAAGGGAATCAGCCCCAGCATTTT
.,TRBJ2-1,few,TRBV7-3,CASSATVAGYNEQFF,TGTGCCAGCAGCGCGACAGTCGCGGGGTACAATGAGCAGTTCTTC
.,TRBJ2-5,many,TRBV28,CASSEESTWETQYF,TGTGCCAGCAGTGAAGAGTCGACCTGGGAGACCCAGTACTTC
.,TRBJ1-1,.,TRBV3-1,CASSQDRHPNTEAFF,TGTGCCAGCAGCCAAGACAGGCACCCGAACACTGAAGCTTTCTTT
TRBD2,TRBJ2-1,many,TRBV4-3,CASSQEAGKSSYNEQFF,TGCGCCAGCAGCCAAGAAGCGGGGAAGAGCTCCTACAATGAGCAGTTCTTC
TRBD1,TRBJ2-7,few,TRBV27,CASSLSGTGRSYEQYF,TGTGCCAGCAGTTTATCCGGGACAGGGAGATCCTACGAGCAGTACTTC
.,TRBJ1-3,.,TRBV12-3/TRBV12-4,CASSLRQGVGNTIYF,TGTGCCAGCAGTTTAAGGCAGGGCGTTGGAAACACCATATATTTT
.,TRBJ1-1,many,TRBV20-1,CSARAGNTEAFF,TGCAGTGCCCGAGCAGGGAACACTGAAGCTTTCTTT
.,TRBJ2-5,few,TRBV29-1,CSVEGSRDREQYF,TGCAGCGTTGAGGGGAGTAGGGATCGGGAGCAGTACTTC
TRBD1,TRBJ2-7,.,TRBV20-1,CSTGQGAYEQYF,TGCAGCACAGGACAGGGGGCCTACGAGCAGTACTTC
TRBD1,TRBJ2-1,few,TRBV27,CASSDSTGDEQFF,TGTGCCAGCAGTGACAGTACAGGGGATGAGCAGTTCTTC
.,TRBJ2-7,few,TRBV7-9,CASTSVAWEQYF,TGTGCCAGCACTAGTGTTGCGTGGGAGCAGTACTTC
TRBD1,TRBJ2-4,.,TRBV6-5,CASRPRQGMFANIQYF,TGTGCCAGCAGACCTCGACAGGGGATGTTTGCGAACATTCAGTACTTC
.,TRBJ1-5,.,TRBV28,CASRDRQRPQNF,TGTGCCAGCAGGGACCGGCAGAGGCCCCAGAATTTT
.,TRBJ2-5,many,TRBV29-1,CSVEIGEGMQETQYF,TGCAGCGTTGAGATAGGGGAAGGAATGCAAGAGACCCAGTACTTC
TRBD2,TRBJ2-7,.,TRBV15,CATSRAGTSGAYEQYF,TGTGCCACCAGCAGAGCGGGAACTAGCGGGGCTTACGAGCAGTACTTC
TRBD1,TRBJ1-6,.,TRBV5-1,CASSLAGGDSPLHF,TGCGCCAGCAGCTTGGCAGGGGGGGACTCACCCCTCCACTTT
TRBD1,TRBJ1-4,many,TRBV7-6,CASSPGTANEKLFF,TGTGCCAGCAGTCCCGGGACAGCAAATGAAAAACTGTTTTTT
.,TRBJ1-2,.,TRBV28,CASLPAGGGYTF,TGTGCCAGCCTCCCCGCGGGGGGCGGCTACACCTTC
.,TRBJ2-3,.,TRBV4-1,CASSQDPAVKDTQYF,TGCGCCAGCAGCCAAGATCCCGCTGTTAAGGATACGCAATATTTT
.,TRBJ2-5,.,TRBV12-3/TRBV12-4,CASSLSGAEETQYF,TGTGCCAGCAGTTTATCAGGGGCCGAAGAGACCCAGTACTTC
.,TRBJ1-2,.,TRBV7-9,CASSLVGPVRSYGYTF,TGTGCCAGCAGCTTAGTAGGCCCCGTGAGGTCCTATGGCTACACCTTC
.,TRBJ2-3,.,TRBV7-7,CASSPTWVLTDTQYF,TGTGCTAGCAGCCCTACGTGGGTACTCACAGATACGCAGTATTTT
TRBD2,TRBJ2-1,.,TRBV4-3,CASSQGTSGGRYNEQFF,TGCGCCAGCAGCCAAGGGACTAGCGGGGGTCGTTACAATGAGCAGTTCTTC
.,TRBJ2-5,.,TRBV7-3,CASSLNGQQETQYF,TGTGCCAGCAGCTTAAACGGACAGCAAGAGACCCAGTACTTC
.,TRBJ1-3,few,TRBV20-1,CSARDYFTIYF,TGCAGTGCTAGAGACTATTTCACCATATATTTT
.,TRBJ2-1,many,TRBV25-1,CASRAGYNEQFF,TGTGCCAGCAGGGCAGGGTACAATGAGCAGTTCTTC
TRBD2,TRBJ2-3,.,TRBV6-2/TRBV6-3,CASSPRGGGRADTQYF,TGTGCCAGCAGCCCTCGTGGGGGAGGGCGCGCAGATACGCAGTATTTT